This entry is about one T cell receptor (beta chain). Its antigen is currently not known. Within one base of it there is no much larger clone, and no base qualities were kept. The data were obtained in a study of spatial heterogeneity in lung cancer (dated by TCRdb to the late 2010s). General notes on the study: Samples were obtained from around 72 patients with early-stage, untreated non-small cell lung cancer from the lung TRACERx cohort. In non-small cell lung cancer, the study quantitatively compared TCR alpha and beta repertoires across several tumor regions, matched nontumor lung, and blood. In the raw uncorrected reads, each unique combination of TCR and UMI appeared on average more than ten times. Follow-up PBMC samples were sequenced whenever available, with a median time to follow-up of 2 to 3 years after resection. The study linked features of the TCR repertoire to counts of nonsynonymous mutations, which were determined by whole-exome sequencing of tumor tissue. More beta-chain than alpha-chain transcripts were consistently detected, likely reflecting higher beta-chain transcript abundance. At surgery, 200 to 250 tumor regions, 63 to 70 matched nontumor lung samples and 56 PBMC samples were TCR-sequenced for both alpha and beta chains. What the work shows at the level of the full study, not this receptor alone: Ubiquitous expanded tumor TCRs showed up in blood more often at tumor resection than at routine follow-up. Confirming at a functional level the hypothesis that regional TCRs recognize regional mutations was considered to require additional single-cell paired TCR alpha and beta sequencing. Only roughly 13 patients were included in the comparisons of baseline and follow-up blood repertoires.

The junction carries 17 bases between V and J, which are trimmed by 6 bases and 6 bases respectively. The CDR3 holds 14 amino acids from the cysteine to the phenylalanine. Only the CDR3 region is kept as DNA, spanning 42 bases read in frame from base 1. Per the germline V gene (reference sequence), MNHEY is the CDR1 and SMNVEV is the CDR2. Libraries were prepared through 5' RACE. Sequencer: NextSeq 500. The TCR library protocol attached a unique molecular identifier to each TCR cDNA molecule to allow correction of PCR and sequencing errors. Concerning the study's data processing: Decombinator tools were used for TCR identification, UMI-based error correction and CDR3 extraction. Expanded TCRs were defined as those above a frequency of 2 per 1,000, corresponding to the top 1% of the tumor frequency distribution. Renyi diversity was calculated using the R vegan package after each repertoire was subsampled 100 times to 5,000 TCRs. CDR3 similarity networks were built from amino acid triplet string-kernel similarity, connecting CDR3s with pairwise similarity above 0.82. Starting from the raw public reads, TCRdb applied fastp trimming at Q25, assembled clones with MiXCR and retained in-frame beta chains. All rows with the same CDR3 protein become a single entry with the most common DNA and genes. These V and J calls rely on TCRdb rather than the paper's analysis. The sample table shows around 100,000 distinct CDR3 sequences, and about 10% are seen once. Clones ranked in the top ten supply roughly a quarter of the sample.

Interpreted using the paper, the time point label stands for: blood at routine non-recurrence follow-up after resection. For TCR sequencing, whole RNA was extracted from tumor and nontumor lung tissue, or from cryopreserved PBMC samples, and no cell sorting was done. Only patients with enough RNA available from two or more tumor regions were chosen for TCR sequencing. The chain links TRBV27 with TRBJ1-2; the D gene is perhaps TRBD1, from 5 matching bases. This TCR was recovered from a female donor with early-stage non-small cell lung cancer. This specimen consisted of PBMCs, obtained at follow-up. CDR3 protein: CASRRPQGRNGYTF. At the DNA level, the sequence is TGTGCCAGCAGGCGTCCTCAGGGTCGGAATGGCTACACCTTC.